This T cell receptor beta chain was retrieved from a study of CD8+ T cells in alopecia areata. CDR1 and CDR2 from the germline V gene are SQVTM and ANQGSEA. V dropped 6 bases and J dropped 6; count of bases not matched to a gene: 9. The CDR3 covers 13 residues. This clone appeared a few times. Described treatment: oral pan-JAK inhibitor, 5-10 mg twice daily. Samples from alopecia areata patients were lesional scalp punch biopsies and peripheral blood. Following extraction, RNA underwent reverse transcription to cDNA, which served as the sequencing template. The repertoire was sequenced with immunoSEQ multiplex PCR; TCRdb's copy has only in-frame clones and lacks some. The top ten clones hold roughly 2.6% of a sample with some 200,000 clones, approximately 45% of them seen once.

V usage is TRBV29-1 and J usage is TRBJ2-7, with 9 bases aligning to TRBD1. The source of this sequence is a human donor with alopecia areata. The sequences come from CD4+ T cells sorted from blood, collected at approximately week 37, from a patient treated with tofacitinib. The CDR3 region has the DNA TGCAGCGTGAGACCCGACAGGGGGAGCGAGCAGTACTTC. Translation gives CSVRPDRGSEQYF.